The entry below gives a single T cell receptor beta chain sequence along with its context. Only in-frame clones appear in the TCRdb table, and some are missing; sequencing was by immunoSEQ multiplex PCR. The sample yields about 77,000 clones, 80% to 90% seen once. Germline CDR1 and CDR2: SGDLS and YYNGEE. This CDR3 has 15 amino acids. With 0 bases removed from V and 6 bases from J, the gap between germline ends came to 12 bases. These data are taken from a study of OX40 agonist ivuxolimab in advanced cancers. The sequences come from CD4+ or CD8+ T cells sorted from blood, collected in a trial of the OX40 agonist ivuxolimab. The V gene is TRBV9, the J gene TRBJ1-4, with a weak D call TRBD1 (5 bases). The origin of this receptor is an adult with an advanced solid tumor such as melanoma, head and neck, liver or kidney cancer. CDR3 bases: TGTGCCAGCAGCGTAGGTGGGGCCTGGGATGAAAAACTGTTTTTT. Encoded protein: CASSVGGAWDEKLFF.